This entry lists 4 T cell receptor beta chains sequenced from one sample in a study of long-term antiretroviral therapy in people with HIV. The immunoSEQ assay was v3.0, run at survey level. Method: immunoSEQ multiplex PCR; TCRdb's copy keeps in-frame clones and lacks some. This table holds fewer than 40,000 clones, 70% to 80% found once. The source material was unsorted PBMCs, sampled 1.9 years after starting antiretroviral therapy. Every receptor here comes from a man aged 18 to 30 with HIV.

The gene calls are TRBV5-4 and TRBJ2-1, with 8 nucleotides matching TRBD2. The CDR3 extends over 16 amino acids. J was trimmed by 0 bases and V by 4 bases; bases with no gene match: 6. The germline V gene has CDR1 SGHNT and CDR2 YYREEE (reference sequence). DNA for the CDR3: TGTGCCAGCAGCACCGAGCGGGGGAGCTCCTACAATGAGCAGTTCTTC. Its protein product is CASSTERGSSYNEQFF.

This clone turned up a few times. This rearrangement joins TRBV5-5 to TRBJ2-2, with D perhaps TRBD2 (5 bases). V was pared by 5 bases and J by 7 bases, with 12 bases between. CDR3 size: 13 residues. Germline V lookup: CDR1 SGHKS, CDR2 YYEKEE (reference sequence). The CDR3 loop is CASRLGGGGELFF. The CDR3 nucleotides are TGTGCCAGCAGACTAGGTGGCGGCGGGGAGCTGTTTTTT. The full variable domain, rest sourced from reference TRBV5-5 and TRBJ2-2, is DAGVTQSPTHLIKTRGQQVTLRCSPISGHKSVSWYQQVLGQGPQFIFQYYEKEERGRGNFPDRFSARQFPNYSSELNVNALLLGDSALYLCASRLGGGGELFFGEGSRLTVL.

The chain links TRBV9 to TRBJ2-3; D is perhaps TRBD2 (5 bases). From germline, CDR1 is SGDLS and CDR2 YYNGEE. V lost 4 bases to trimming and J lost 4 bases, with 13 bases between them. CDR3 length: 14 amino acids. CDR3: CASSTSVEADTQYF. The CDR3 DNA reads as TGTGCCAGCAGCACATCAGTGGAGGCAGATACGCAGTATTTT.

CDR3: CASSQEVKGQHNEKLFF. The CDR3 DNA sequence: TGTGCCAGCAGCCAAGAGGTCAAGGGACAGCATAATGAAAAACTGTTTTTT. The V call is TRBV4-2, the J call TRBJ1-4, with 7 nucleotides matching TRBD1. The CDR3 sequence is 17 residues long. With V trimmed by 0 bases and J by 4 bases, 8 bases remained unmatched. CDR1 and CDR2 (germline): LGHNA, YNFKEQ.